The rows below give T cell receptor beta chains drawn from one sample of a study of CD8+ T cells in alopecia areata. Sequenced by immunoSEQ multiplex PCR; TCRdb stores in-frame clones only, minus some. The table has around 60,000 clones, roughly 50% seen once. Sample: CD8+ T cells sorted from blood, taken at approximately week 36, from a patient treated with tofacitinib. The origin of the receptors is a human donor with alopecia areata. The conserved cysteine and the conserved F or W are not part of the CDR3 here.

v_call cdr3_aa
TRBV11-2 ASSLVSSSQETQY
TRBV5-1 ASSVHSSKNIQY
TRBV6-5 ASSDYYEQY
TRBV6-6 ASSHMDTEQY
TRBV15 ATSRDRAVNTEAF
TRBV9 ASSGPRGREQY
TRBV5-4 ASSRTGGTEAF
TRBV29-1 SVEGSPERLTGELF
TRBV7-9 ASSLNWGPNTGELF
TRBV29-1 SVELRGIGYEQY
TRBV7-9 ASSDGQDADTQY
TRBV19 ASSTTRVGSSYNEQF
TRBV9 ASSSNTGELF
TRBV4-2 ASSQEKGSSYEQY
TRBV5-1 ASSSSDGPNYGYT
TRBV9 ASSVDPATLTDTQY